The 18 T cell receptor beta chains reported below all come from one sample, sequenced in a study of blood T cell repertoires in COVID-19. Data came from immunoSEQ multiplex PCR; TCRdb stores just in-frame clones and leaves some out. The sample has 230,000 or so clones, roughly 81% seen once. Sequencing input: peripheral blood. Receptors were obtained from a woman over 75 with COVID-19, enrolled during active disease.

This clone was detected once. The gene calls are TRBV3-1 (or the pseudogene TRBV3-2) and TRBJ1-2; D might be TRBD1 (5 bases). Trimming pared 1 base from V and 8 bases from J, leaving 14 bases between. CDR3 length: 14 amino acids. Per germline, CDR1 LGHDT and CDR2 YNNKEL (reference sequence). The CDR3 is CASSQVQGRSGYTF. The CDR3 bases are TGTGCCAGCAGCCAAGTTCAGGGCCGATCCGGCTACACCTTC.

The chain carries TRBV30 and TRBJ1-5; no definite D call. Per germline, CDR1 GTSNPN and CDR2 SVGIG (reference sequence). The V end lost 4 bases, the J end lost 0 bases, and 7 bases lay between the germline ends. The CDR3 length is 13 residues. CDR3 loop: CAWNANSNQPQHF. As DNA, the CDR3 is TGTGCCTGGAATGCTAATAGCAATCAGCCCCAGCATTTT.

DNA of the CDR3: TGTGCCAGCAGCCCCAGGGTGAACACTGAAGCTTTCTTT. It specifies CASSPRVNTEAFF. This rearrangement joins TRBV7-2 to TRBJ1-1, with a tentative D call TRBD1 (5 bases). Germline values: CDR1 SGHTA, CDR2 FQGNSA. The CDR3 contains 13 residues. V lost 5 bases and J lost 0, with 7 bases in between.

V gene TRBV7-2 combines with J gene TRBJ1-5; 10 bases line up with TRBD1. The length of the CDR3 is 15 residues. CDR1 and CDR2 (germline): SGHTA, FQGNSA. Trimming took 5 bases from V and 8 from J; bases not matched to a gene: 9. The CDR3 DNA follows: TGTGCCAGCAGCCCCGGACAGGGGGTGATGGAGCCCCAGCATTTT. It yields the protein CASSPGQGVMEPQHF.

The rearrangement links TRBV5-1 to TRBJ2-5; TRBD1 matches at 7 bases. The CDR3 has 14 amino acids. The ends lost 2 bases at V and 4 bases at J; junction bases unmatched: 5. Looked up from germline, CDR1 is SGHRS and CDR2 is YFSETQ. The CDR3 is CASSFRQGGETQYF. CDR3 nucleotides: TGCGCCAGCAGCTTCCGACAGGGCGGAGAGACCCAGTACTTC.

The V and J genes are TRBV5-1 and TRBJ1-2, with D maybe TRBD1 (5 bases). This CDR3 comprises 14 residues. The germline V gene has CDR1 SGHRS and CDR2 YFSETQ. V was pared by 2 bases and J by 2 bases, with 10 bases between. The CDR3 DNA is TGCGCCAGCAGCTTTACCGGGGGGAACTATGGCTACACCTTC. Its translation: CASSFTGGNYGYTF.

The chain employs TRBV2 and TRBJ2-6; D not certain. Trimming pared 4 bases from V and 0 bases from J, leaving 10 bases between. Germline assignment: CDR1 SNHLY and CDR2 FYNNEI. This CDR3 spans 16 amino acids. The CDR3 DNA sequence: TGTGCCAGCAGTGGAAGAGGTTCCTCTGGGGCCAACGTCCTGACTTTC. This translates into CASSGRGSSGANVLTF.

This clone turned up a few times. CDR3 in DNA: TGTGCCAGCAGCTTGATAGGACAGGGAAACGAAAAACTGTTTTTT. Translation: CASSLIGQGNEKLFF. The V call is TRBV7-2, the J call TRBJ1-4; 8 bases agree with TRBD1. Trimming cost V 3 bases and J 8 bases; bases outside gene matches: 8. This CDR3 is 15 amino acids long. Per germline, CDR1 SGHTA and CDR2 FQGNSA.

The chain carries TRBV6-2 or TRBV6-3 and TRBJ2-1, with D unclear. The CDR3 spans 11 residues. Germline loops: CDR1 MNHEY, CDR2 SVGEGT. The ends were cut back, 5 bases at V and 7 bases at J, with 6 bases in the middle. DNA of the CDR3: TGTGCCAGCAGTCTGTTGAATGAGCAGTTCTTC. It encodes CASSLLNEQFF.

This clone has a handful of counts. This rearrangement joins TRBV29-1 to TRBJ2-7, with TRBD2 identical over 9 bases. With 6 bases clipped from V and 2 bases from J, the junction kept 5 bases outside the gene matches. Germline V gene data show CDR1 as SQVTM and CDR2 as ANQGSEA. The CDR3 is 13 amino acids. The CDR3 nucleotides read TGCAGCGTCCTGACTAGCGGACCCTACGAGCAGTACTTC. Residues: CSVLTSGPYEQYF.

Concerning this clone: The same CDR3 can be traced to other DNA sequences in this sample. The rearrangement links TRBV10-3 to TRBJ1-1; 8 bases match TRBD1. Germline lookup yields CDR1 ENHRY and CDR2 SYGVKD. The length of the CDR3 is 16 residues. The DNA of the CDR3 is TGTGCTACAGCCAGGGAGAGGGGGACAGGAACAACTGAAGCTTTCTTT. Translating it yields CATARERGTGTTEAFF.

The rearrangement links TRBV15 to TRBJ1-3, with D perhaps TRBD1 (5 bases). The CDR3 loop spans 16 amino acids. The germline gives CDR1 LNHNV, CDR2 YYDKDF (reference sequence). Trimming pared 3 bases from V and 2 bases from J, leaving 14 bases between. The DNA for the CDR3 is TGTGCCACCAGCAGGGGCGGAGGGGAAGCTGGAAACACCATATATTTT. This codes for CATSRGGGEAGNTIYF.

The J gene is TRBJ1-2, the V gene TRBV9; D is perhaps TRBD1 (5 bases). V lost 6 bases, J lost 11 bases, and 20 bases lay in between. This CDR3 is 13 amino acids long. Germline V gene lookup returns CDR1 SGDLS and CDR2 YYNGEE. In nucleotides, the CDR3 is TGTGCCAGCAACTCCATCTCCTCGGGACTTTACACCTTC. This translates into CASNSISSGLYTF.

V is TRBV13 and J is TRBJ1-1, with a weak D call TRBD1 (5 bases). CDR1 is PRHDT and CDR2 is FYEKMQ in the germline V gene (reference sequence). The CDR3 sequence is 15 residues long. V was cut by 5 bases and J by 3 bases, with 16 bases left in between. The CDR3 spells CASSLRVGGDTEAFF. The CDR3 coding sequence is TGTGCCAGCAGCCTAAGAGTGGGGGGGGACACTGAAGCTTTCTTT.

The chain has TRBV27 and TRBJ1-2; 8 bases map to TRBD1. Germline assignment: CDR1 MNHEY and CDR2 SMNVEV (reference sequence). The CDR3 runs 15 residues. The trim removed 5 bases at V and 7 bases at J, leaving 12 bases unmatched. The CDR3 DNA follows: TGTGCCAGCAGTCCGCACCTGACAGGGGCGGTTGGCTACACCTTC. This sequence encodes CASSPHLTGAVGYTF.

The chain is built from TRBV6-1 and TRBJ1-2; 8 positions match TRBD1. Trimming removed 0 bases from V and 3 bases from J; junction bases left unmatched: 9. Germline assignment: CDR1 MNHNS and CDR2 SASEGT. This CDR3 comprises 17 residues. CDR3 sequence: CASSEASIQGAYYGYTF. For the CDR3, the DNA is TGTGCCAGCAGTGAAGCCTCAATTCAGGGGGCTTACTATGGCTACACCTTC.

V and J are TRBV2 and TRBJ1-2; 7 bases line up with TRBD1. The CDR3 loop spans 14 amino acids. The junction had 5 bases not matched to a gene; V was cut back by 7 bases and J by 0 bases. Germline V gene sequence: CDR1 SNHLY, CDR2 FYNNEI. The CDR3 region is CASNRGSANYGYTF. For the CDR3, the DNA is TGTGCCAGCAACAGGGGCTCAGCTAACTATGGCTACACCTTC.

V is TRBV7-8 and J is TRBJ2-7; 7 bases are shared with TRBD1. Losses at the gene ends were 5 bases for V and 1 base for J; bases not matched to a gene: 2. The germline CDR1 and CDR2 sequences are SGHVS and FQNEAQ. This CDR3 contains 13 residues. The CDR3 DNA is TGTGCCAGCAGCCAGGGACAGTCCTACGAGCAGTACTTC. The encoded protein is CASSQGQSYEQYF.